The text below deals with one TCR beta chain. Its target is unknown. Sequenced with the Oncomine TCR Beta short-read assay was DNA taken from cultured CD4+ T cells. TCRdb analysed the PCR reads with MiXCR anew, one entry per CDR3 protein. The sample has fewer than 20,000 distinct CDR3 sequences; approximately 63% are singletons. Deletions cut 3 bases from V and 1 base from J, with 12 bases between. The CDR3 is 15 amino acids. The germline gives CDR1 SEHNR, CDR2 FQNEAQ (reference sequence). These data come from a study of vaccination and CD4 T cells after COVID-19. Study outcomes and limitations: The authors identified 304 of 307 vaccine-specific clones in convalescent patients as spike mono-reactive.

Specified treatment: approximately 10-day PBMC culture with coronavirus spike peptide pools or control peptides (ViraFEST assay). The specimen was CD4+ T cells from blood, cultured in vitro. The chain couples TRBV7-9 to TRBJ1-1; D perhaps matches TRBD1 (5 bases). The source of this sequence is a human donor who had recovered from COVID-19. The CDR3 spells CASSFLVGGNTEAFF. CDR3 nucleotide sequence: TGTGCCAGCAGCTTCTTAGTTGGGGGGAACACTGAAGCTTTCTTT.